This TCR beta chain stems from a study of CD8+ T cells in alopecia areata. The wider study: Twice daily, treated patients received 5 to 10 mg of oral tofacitinib. Tofacitinib continued for 6 to 18 months and was then withheld for 6 months.

Germline CDR1 LNHDA, CDR2 SQIVND (reference sequence). Between the trimmed V and J ends, which lost 5 bases and 2 bases, there was a span of 10 bases. The CDR3 extends over 14 amino acids. Extracted RNA was reverse transcribed into cDNA, the sequencing template. TCRdb's table, derived via immunoSEQ multiplex PCR, lists solely in-frame clones and lacks some. The table includes about 150,000 clones, 40% to 50% detected once. CD4+ and CD8+ T cells were sorted from PBMCs. Points from the study as a whole: Affected scalp, especially in alopecia totalis/universalis, had a higher clonality than normal scalp did.

In regard to this clone: Its antigen is currently unknown.

Sequenced input: CD4+ T cells sorted from blood. The rearrangement uses TRBV19 and TRBJ2-1, with D uncertain. The TCR originated in a human donor with alopecia areata. The CDR3 loop reads CASSYSSPYNEQFF. The CDR3 DNA sequence: TGTGCCAGTAGTTACTCGTCGCCCTACAATGAGCAGTTCTTC.